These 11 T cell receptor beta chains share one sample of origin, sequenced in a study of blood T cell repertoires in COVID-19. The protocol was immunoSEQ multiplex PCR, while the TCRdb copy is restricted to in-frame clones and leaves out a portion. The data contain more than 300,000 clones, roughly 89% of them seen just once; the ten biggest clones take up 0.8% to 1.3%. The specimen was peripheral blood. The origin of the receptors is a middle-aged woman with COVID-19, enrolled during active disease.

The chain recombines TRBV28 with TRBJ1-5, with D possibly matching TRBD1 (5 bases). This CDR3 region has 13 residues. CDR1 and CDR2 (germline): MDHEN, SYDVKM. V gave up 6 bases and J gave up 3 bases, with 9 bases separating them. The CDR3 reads CASRPGFNQPQHF. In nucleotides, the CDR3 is TGTGCCAGCAGGCCAGGGTTCAATCAGCCCCAGCATTTT.

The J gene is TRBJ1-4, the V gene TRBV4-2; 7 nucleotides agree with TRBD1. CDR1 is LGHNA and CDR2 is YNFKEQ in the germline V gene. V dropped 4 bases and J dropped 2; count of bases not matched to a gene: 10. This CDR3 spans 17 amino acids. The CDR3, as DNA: TGTGCCAGCAGCCGCTCAGGACAGGCTGCGACTAATGAAAAACTGTTTTTT. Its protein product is CASSRSGQAATNEKLFF.

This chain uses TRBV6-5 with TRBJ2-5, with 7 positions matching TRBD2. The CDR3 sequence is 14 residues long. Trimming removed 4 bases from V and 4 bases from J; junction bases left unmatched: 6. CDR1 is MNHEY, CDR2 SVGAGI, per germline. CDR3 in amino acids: CASSSAGGGETQYF. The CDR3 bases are TGTGCCAGCAGTTCCGCAGGCGGGGGAGAGACCCAGTACTTC.

Here the CDR3 DNA reads TGTGCCAGTAGCCGGACAGGGAATGGCTACACCTTC. Translated, it gives CASSRTGNGYTF. The chain uses TRBV19 and TRBJ1-2; TRBD1 matches 8 bases. V gave up 6 bases and J gave up 6 bases; unmatched junction bases: 3. Germline assignment: CDR1 LNHDA and CDR2 SQIVND (reference sequence). The CDR3 extends over 12 amino acids.

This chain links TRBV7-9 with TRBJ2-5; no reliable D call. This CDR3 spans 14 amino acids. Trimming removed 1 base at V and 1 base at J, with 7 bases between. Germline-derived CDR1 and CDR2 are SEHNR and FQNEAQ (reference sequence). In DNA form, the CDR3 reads TGTGCCAGCAGCTTAGGTCGCGGCCAAGAGACCCAGTACTTC. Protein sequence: CASSLGRGQETQYF.

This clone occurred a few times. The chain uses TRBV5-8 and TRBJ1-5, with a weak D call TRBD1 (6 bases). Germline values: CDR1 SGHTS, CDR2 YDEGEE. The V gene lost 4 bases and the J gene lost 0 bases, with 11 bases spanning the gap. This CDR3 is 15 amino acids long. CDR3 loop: CASSLQGFSNQPQHF. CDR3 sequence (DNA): TGTGCCAGCAGCCTACAGGGATTTAGCAATCAGCCCCAGCATTTT.

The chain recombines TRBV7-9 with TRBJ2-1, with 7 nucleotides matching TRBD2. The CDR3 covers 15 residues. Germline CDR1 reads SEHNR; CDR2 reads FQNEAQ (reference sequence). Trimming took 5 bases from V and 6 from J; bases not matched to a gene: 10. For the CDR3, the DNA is TGTGCCAGCAGCCCCCGGACTAGTTCGGGCAATGAGCAGTTCTTC. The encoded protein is CASSPRTSSGNEQFF.

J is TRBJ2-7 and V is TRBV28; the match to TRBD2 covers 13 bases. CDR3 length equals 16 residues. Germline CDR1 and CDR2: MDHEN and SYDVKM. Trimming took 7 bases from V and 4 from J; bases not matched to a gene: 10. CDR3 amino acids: CASIKGTSGIPYEQYF. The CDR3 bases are TGTGCCAGCATAAAGGGGACTAGCGGGATCCCTTACGAGCAGTACTTC.

The CDR3 protein is CASSQPTGGANVLTF. DNA of the CDR3: TGTGCCAGCAGCCAACCGACAGGGGGAGCCAACGTCCTGACTTTC. This sequence joins TRBV7-2 and TRBJ2-6; TRBD1 agrees at 9 bases. This CDR3 is built from 15 residues. Germline lookup yields CDR1 SGHTA and CDR2 FQGNSA. The trim removed 5 bases at V and 7 bases at J, leaving 6 bases unmatched.

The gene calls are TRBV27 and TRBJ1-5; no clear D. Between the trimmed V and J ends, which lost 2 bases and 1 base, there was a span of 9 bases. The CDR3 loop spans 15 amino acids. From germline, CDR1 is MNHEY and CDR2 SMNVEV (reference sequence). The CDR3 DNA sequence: TGTGCCAGCAGTTTAAGAGGGAGCAGCAATCAGCCCCAGCATTTT. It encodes CASSLRGSSNQPQHF.

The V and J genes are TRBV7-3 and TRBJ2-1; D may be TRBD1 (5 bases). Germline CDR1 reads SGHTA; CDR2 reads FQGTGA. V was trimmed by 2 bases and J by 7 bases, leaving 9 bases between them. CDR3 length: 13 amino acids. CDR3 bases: TGTGCCAGCAGCTTATTAGGGGCAAATGAGCAGTTCTTC. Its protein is CASSLLGANEQFF.